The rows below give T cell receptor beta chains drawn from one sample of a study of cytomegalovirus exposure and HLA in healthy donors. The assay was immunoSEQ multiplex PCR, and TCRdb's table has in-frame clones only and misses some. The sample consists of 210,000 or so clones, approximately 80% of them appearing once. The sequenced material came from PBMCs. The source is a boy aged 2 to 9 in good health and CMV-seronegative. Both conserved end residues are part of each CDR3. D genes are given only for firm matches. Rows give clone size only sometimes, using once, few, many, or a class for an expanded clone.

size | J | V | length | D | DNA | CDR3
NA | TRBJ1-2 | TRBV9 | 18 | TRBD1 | TGTGCCAGCAGCGCTCCCCGGGGACAGGGGAGTATAGTATACGGCTACACCTTC | CASSAPRGQGSIVYGYTF
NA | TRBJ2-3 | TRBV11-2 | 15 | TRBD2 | TGTGCCAGCAGCTTAGTCGGGGGGGGAACAGATACGCAGTATTTT | CASSLVGGGTDTQYF
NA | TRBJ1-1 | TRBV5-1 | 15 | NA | TGCGCCAGCAGCGGGGACACCTACGGGAACACTGAAGCTTTCTTT | CASSGDTYGNTEAFF
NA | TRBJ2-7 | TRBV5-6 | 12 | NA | TGTGCCAGCAGCTTCTCGAGGAACGAGCAGTACTTC | CASSFSRNEQYF
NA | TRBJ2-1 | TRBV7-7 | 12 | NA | TGTGCTAGCAGCTCAGGTAACAATGAGCAGTTCTTC | CASSSGNNEQFF
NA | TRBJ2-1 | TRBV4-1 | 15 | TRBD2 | TGCGCCAGCAGCCTCGCGGGGGGGCCGGGGAATGAGCAGTTCTTC | CASSLAGGPGNEQFF
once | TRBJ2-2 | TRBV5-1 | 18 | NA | TGCGCCAGCAGCATTGCGGTCGCCGGGGAGCCTTCGCTCGGGGAGCTGTTTTTT | CASSIAVAGEPSLGELFF
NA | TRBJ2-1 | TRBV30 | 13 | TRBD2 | TGTGCCTGGAGGTTACGGGGGGAAGGTGAGCAGTTCTTC | CAWRLRGEGEQFF
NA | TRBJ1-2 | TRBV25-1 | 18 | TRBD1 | TGTGCCAGCAGTTTGTCTACCGGGACAGAGCATTTTTCCCATGGCTACACCTTC | CASSLSTGTEHFSHGYTF
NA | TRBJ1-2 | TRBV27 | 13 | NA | TGTGCCAGTATTATAAACAGGACGTATGGCTACACCTTC | CASIINRTYGYTF
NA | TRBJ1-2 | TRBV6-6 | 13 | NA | TGTGCCAGCAACACGGGGGGGAACTATGGCTACACCTTC | CASNTGGNYGYTF
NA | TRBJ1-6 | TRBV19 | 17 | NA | TGTGCCAGTAGTATGTTCCCGGCAGGGACTTATAATTCACCCCTCCACTTT | CASSMFPAGTYNSPLHF
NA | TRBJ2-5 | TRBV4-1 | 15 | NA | TGCGCCAGCAGCCAGGGTGCTCGGGGAGGAGAGACCCAGTACTTC | CASSQGARGGETQYF
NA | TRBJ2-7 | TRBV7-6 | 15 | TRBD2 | TGTGCCAGCAGCTACCAGGAGCGGGGACCCTACGAGCAGTACTTC | CASSYQERGPYEQYF
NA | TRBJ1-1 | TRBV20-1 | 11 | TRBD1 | TGCAGTGCTAGCCCGACAGGGGAAGCTTTCTTT | CSASPTGEAFF
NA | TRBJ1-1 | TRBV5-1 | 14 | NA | TGCGCCAGCAGCGGGGACACCCTGAACACTGAAGCTTTCTTT | CASSGDTLNTEAFF
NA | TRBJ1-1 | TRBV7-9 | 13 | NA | TGTGCCAGCAGCGGAGAGACGAACACTGAAGCTTTCTTT | CASSGETNTEAFF
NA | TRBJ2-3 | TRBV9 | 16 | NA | TGTGCCAGCAGCGACCACCCAGGACAGATCACAGATACGCAGTATTTT | CASSDHPGQITDTQYF
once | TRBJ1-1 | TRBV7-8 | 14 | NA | TGTGCCAGCAGCTACCTGGGGGGGAACACTGAAGCTTTCTTT | CASSYLGGNTEAFF
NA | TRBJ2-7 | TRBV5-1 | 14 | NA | TGCGCCAGCAGCTCCGGACAGTACCCCTACGAGCAGTACTTC | CASSSGQYPYEQYF
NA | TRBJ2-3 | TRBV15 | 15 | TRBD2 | TGTGCCACCAGCAGCGGGACTAGCGGTTCAGATACGCAGTATTTT | CATSSGTSGSDTQYF
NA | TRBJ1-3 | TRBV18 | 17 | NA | TGTGCCAGCTCACCAGTCCGGACAGTGGGCTCTGGAAACACCATATATTTT | CASSPVRTVGSGNTIYF
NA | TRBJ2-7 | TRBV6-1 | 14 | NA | TGTGCCAGCAGTGATTTCGGGAGCTCCTACGAGCAGTACTTC | CASSDFGSSYEQYF
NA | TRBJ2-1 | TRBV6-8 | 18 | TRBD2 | TGTGCCAGCAGTTTCCGGGACGGGGGGGCCGTTAGTGGGAATGAGCAGTTCTTC | CASSFRDGGAVSGNEQFF
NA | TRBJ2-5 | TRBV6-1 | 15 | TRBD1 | TGTGCCAGCAGAACCGGGACAGGGGTACAAGAGACCCAGTACTTC | CASRTGTGVQETQYF
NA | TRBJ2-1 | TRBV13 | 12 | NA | TGTGCCAGCAGCTTGGATACTAGTGAGCAGTTCTTC | CASSLDTSEQFF
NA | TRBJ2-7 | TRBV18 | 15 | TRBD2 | TGTGCCAGCTCTCTAGGACTAGCGGACCATTTTGGGCAGTACTTC | CASSLGLADHFGQYF
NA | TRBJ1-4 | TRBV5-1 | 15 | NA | TGCGCCAGCAGCTTGACAGCCTCAACTAATGAAAAACTGTTTTTT | CASSLTASTNEKLFF
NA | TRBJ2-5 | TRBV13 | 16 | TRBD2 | TGTGCCAGCAGCTCGGGACTAGCGGCTACGCAAGAGACCCAGTACTTC | CASSSGLAATQETQYF
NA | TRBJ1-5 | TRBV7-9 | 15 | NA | TGTGCCAGCAGCTTAGAAGACGGGAACAATCAGCCCCAGCATTTT | CASSLEDGNNQPQHF
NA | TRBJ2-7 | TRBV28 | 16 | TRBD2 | TGTGCCAGCAGTACCCCTCCTAGCGGGAGCGCCTACGAGCAGTACTTC | CASSTPPSGSAYEQYF